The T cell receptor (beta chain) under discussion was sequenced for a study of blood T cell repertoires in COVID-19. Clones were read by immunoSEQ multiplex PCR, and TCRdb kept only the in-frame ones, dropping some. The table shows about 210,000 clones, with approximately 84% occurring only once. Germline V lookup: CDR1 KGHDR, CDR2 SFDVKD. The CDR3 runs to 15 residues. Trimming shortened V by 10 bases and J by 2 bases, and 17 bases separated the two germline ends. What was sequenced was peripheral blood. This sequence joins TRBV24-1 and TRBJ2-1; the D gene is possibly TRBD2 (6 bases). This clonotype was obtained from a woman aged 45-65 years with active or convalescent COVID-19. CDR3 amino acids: CATGRAGLTYNEQFF. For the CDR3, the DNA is TGTGCCACGGGACGGGCGGGGCTAACCTACAATGAGCAGTTCTTC.